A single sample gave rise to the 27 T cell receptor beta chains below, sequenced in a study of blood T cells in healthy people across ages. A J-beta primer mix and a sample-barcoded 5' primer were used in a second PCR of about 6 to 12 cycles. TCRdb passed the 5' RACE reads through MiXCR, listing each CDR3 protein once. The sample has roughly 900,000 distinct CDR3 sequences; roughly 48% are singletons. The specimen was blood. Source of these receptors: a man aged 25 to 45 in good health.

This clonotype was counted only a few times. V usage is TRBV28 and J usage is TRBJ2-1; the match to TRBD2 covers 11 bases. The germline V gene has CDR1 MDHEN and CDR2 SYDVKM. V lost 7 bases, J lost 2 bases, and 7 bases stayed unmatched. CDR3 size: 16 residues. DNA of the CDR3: TGTGCCAGCACAATGCTAGCGGGGGGTGCCTACAATGAGCAGTTCTTC. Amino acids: CASTMLAGGAYNEQFF.

CDR3 sequence reads: CASSPEHTGNYGYTF. The CDR3 DNA is TGTGCCAGCAGTCCCGAACATACAGGGAACTATGGCTACACCTTC. This rearrangement joins TRBV12-3 or TRBV12-4 to TRBJ1-2, with D perhaps TRBD1 (6 bases). The CDR3 is made up of 15 amino acids. Trimming shortened V by 5 bases and J by 2 bases, and 15 bases separated the two germline ends.

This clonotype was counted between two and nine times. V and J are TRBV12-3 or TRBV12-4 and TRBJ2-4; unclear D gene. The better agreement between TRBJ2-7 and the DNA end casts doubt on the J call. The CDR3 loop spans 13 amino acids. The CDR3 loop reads CASSVQPPNEQYF. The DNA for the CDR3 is TGTGCCAGCAGTGTGCAGCCTCCCAACGAGCAGTACTTC.

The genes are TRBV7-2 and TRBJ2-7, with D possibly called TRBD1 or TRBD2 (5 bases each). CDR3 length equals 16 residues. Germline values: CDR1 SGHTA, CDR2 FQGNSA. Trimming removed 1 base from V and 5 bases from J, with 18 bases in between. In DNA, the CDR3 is TGTGCCAGCAGCTTAGTATGGCAGGGAGACACCGACGAGCAGTACTTC. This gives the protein CASSLVWQGDTDEQYF.

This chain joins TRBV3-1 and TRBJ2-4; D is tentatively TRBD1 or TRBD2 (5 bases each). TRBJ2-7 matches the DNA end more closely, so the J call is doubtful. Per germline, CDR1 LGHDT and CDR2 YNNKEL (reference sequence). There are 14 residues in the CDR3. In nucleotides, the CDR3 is TGTGCCAGCAGCCACCGCCGGGACCCCTACGAGCAGTACTTC. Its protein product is CASSHRRDPYEQYF.

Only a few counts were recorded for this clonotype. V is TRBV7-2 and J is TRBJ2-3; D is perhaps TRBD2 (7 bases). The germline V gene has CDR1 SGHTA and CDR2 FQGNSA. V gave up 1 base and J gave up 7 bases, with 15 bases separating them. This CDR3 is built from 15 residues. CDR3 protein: CASSLVSGGQNTQYF. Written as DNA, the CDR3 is TGTGCCAGCAGCTTAGTTTCCGGGGGGCAGAATACGCAGTATTTT.

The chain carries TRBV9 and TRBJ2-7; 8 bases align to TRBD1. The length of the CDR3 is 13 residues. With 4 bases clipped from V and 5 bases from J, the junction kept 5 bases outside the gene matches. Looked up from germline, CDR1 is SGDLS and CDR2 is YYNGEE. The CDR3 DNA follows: TGTGCCAGCAGCAGACAGGGGCGCGACGAGCAGTACTTC. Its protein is CASSRQGRDEQYF.

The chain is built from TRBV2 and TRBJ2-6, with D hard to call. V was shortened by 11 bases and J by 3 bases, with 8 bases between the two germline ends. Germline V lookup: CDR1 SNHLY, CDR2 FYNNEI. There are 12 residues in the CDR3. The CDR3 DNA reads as TGTGCCGCTCCTCTTGGGGCCAACGTCCTGACTTTC. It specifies CAAPLGANVLTF. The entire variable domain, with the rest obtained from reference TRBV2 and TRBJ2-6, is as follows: EPEVTQTPSHQVTQMGQEVILRCVPISNHLYFYWYRQILGQKVEFLVSFYNNEISEKSEIFDDQFSVERPDGSNFTLKIRSTKLEDSAMYFCAAPLGANVLTFGAGSRLTVL.

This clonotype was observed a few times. The CDR3 reads CASSTRERQGGQPQHF. The CDR3 bases are TGTGCCAGCAGTACCCGGGAAAGACAGGGGGGACAGCCCCAGCATTTT. The V call is TRBV12-3 or TRBV12-4, the J call TRBJ1-5; 9 bases map to TRBD1. This CDR3 comprises 16 residues. V lost 5 bases and J lost 7; bases outside the gene matches: 12.

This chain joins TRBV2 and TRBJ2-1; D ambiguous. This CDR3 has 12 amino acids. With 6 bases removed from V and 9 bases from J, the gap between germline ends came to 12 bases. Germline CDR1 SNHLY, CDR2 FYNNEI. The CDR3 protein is CASRGIAGEQFF. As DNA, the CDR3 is TGTGCCAGCAGGGGCATAGCTGGTGAGCAGTTCTTC.

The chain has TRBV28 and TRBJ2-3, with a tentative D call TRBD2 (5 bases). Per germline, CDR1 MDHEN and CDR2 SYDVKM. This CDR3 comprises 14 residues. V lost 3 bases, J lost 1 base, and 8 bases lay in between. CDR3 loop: CASSFGSGTDTQYF. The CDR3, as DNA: TGTGCCAGCAGTTTTGGTAGCGGCACAGATACGCAGTATTTT.

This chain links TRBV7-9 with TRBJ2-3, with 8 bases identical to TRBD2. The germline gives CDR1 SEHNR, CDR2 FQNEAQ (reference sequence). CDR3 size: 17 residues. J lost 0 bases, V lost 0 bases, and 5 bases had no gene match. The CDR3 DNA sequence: TGTGCCAGCAGCTTAGCATCCCCTAGCGGGAGCACAGATACGCAGTATTTT. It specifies CASSLASPSGSTDTQYF.

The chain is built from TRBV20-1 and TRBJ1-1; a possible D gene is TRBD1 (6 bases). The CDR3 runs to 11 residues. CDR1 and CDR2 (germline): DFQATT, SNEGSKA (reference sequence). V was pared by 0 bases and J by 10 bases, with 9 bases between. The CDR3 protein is CSARDRGRAFF. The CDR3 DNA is TGCAGTGCTAGAGATCGGGGGCGAGCTTTCTTT.

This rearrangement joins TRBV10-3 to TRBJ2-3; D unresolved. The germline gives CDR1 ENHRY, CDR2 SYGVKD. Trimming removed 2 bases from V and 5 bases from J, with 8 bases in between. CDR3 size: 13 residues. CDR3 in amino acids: CAISEHQQDTQYF. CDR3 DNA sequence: TGTGCCATCAGTGAGCACCAGCAAGATACGCAGTATTTT.

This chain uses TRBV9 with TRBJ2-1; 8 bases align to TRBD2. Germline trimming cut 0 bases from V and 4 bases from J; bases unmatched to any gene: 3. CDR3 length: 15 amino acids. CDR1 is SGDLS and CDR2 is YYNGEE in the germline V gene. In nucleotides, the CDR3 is TGTGCCAGCAGCGTAGGTAGCGGGGTGTACAATGAGCAGTTCTTC. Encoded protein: CASSVGSGVYNEQFF. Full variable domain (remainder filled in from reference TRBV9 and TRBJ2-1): DSGVTQTPKHLITATGQRVTLRCSPRSGDLSVYWYQQSLDQGLQFLIQYYNGEERAKGNILERFSAQQFPDLHSELNLSSLELGDSALYFCASSVGSGVYNEQFFGPGTRLTVL.

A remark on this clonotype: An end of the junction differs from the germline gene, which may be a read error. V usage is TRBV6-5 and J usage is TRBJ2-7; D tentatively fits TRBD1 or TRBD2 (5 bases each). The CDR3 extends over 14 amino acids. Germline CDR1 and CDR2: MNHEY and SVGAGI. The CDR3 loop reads CVSRADQRKYEQYF. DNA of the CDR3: TGTGTCAGCAGGGCGGACCAGCGGAAGTACGAGCAGTACTTC.

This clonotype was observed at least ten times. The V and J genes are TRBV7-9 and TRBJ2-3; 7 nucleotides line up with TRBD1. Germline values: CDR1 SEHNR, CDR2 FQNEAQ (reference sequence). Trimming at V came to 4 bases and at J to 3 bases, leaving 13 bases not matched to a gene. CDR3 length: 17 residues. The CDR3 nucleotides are TGTGCCAGCAGCTCGAGAATTTCCTCAGGGGGAACAGATACGCAGTATTTT. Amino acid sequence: CASSSRISSGGTDTQYF. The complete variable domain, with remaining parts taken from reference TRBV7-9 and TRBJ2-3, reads DTGVSQNPRHKITKRGQNVTFRCDPISEHNRLYWYRQTLGQGPEFLTYFQNEAQLEKSRLLSDRFSAERPKGSFSTLEIQRTEQGDSAMYLCASSSRISSGGTDTQYFGPGTRLTVL.

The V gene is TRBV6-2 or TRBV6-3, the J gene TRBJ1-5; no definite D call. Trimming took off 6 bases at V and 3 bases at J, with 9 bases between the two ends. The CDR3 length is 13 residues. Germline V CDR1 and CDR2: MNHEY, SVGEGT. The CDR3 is CASRRQTNQPQHF. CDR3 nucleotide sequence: TGTGCCAGCAGAAGGCAGACCAATCAGCCCCAGCATTTT.

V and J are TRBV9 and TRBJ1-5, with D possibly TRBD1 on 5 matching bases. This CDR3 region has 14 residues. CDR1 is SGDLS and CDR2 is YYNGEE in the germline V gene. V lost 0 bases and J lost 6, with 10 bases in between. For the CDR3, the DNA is TGTGCCAGCAGCGTAGGGAGGGGTCCTCAGCCCCAGCATTTT. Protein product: CASSVGRGPQPQHF.

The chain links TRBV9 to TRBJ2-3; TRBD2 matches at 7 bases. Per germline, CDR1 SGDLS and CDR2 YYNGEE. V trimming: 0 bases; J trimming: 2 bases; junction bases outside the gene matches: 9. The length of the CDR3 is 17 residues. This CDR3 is CASSVASVGGVTDTQYF. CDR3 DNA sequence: TGTGCCAGCAGCGTAGCTTCGGTGGGAGGGGTCACAGATACGCAGTATTTT.

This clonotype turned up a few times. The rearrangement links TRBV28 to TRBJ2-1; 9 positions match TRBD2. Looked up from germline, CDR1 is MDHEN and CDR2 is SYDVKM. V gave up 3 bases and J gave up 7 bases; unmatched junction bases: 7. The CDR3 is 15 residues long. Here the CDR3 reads CASSLPSGGRNEQFF. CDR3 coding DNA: TGTGCCAGCAGTTTGCCCAGCGGGGGGCGGAATGAGCAGTTCTTC.

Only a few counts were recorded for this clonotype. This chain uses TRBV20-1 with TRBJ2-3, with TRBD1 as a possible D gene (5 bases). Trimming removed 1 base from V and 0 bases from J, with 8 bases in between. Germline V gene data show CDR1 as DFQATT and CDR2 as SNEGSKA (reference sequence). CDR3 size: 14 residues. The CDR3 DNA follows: TGCAGTGCTAGAGTTCAGGGCAGCACAGATACGCAGTATTTT. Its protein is CSARVQGSTDTQYF.

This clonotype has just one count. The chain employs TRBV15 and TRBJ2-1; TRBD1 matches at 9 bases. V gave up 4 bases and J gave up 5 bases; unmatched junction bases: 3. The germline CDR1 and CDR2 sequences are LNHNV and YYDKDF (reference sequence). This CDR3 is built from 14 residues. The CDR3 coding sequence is TGTGCCACCAGCACCTGGGACAGGGACAATGAGCAGTTCTTC. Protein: CATSTWDRDNEQFF.

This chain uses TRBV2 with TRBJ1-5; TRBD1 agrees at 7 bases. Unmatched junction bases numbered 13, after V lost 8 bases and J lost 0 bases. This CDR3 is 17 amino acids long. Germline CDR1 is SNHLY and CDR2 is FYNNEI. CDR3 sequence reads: CASSKRTGAVSNQPQHF. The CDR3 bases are TGTGCCAGCTCCAAACGCACAGGGGCTGTTAGCAATCAGCCCCAGCATTTT. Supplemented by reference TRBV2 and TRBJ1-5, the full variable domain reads EPEVTQTPSHQVTQMGQEVILRCVPISNHLYFYWYRQILGQKVEFLVSFYNNEISEKSEIFDDQFSVERPDGSNFTLKIRSTKLEDSAMYFCASSKRTGAVSNQPQHFGDGTRLSIL.

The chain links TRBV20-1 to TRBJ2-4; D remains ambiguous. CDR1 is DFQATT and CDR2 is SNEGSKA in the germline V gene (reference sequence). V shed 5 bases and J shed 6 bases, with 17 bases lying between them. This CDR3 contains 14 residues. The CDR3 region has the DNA TGCAGTGCTCGGACCAAGGGCGAAATAAACATTCAGTACTTC. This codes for CSARTKGEINIQYF.

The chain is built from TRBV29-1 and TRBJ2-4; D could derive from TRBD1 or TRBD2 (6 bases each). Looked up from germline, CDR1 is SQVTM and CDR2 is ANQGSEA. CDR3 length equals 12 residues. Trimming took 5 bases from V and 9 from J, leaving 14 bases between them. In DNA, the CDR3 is TGCAGCGTTACGTCAGAGGGGGGCATTCAGTACTTC. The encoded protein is CSVTSEGGIQYF.

The CDR3 sequence is CASSLRGGAGKPTDTQYF. The DNA of the CDR3 is TGTGCCAGCAGCCTCCGAGGAGGGGCAGGGAAGCCCACAGATACGCAGTATTTT. The chain is built from TRBV7-9 and TRBJ2-3; a possible D gene is TRBD2 (6 bases). There are 18 residues in the CDR3. The germline CDR1 and CDR2 sequences are SEHNR and FQNEAQ (reference sequence). Trimming left V 5 bases short and J 2 bases short, with 23 bases between.